Presented here are 20 T cell receptor beta chains from one specimen sequenced in a study of CD8 T cells in ankylosing spondylitis. MiXCR was run by TCRdb on the 5' RACE reads, yielding one entry per CDR3 protein. This sample yields some 800,000 distinct CDR3 sequences, of which approximately 10% are seen a single time; 0.51% belongs to the top ten. Study results and limitations: Roughly 8 highly homologous variants made up a TCR beta motif that seemed to typify ankylosing spondylitis blood.

These receptors have no known antigen. Sequencing was performed on blood, either unsorted or a sorted T cell fraction (not recorded which). These TCRs come from a male donor with ankylosing spondylitis.

J is TRBJ2-1 and V is TRBV4-3; D may be TRBD1 (6 bases). This CDR3 has 14 amino acids. In germline, CDR1 is LGHNA, CDR2 YSLEER. Trimming removed 3 bases from V and 2 bases from J, with 8 bases in between. The CDR3 nucleotides are TGCGCCAGCAGCCACACAGGGACCTACAATGAGCAGTTCTTC. Encoded protein: CASSHTGTYNEQFF.

In this sample, this clonotype turned up many times. The chain is built from TRBV6-5 and TRBJ2-7; 9 nucleotides align to TRBD1. The CDR3 sequence is 13 residues long. The germline CDR1 and CDR2 sequences are MNHEY and SVGAGI. Germline trimming cut 4 bases from V and 5 bases from J; bases unmatched to any gene: 3. The chain's CDR3 is CASSSRTGDEQYF. For the CDR3, the DNA is TGTGCCAGCAGTTCCAGGACAGGGGACGAGCAGTACTTC.

This clonotype has a count of ten or more. The gene calls are TRBV12-3 or TRBV12-4 and TRBJ2-3, with TRBD2 matching 13 bases. The CDR3 runs to 15 residues. V was clipped by 7 bases and J by 5 bases; unmatched bases: 6. In nucleotides, the CDR3 is TGTGCCAGCAACCCGGGACTAGCGGGACGAGATACGCAGTATTTT. Its protein is CASNPGLAGRDTQYF.

This clonotype was picked up a small number of times. The chain combines TRBV29-1 with TRBJ2-3, with TRBD2 matching 8 bases. CDR3 length: 15 amino acids. The J segment lost 4 bases and the V segment lost 4 bases, leaving 10 bases of the junction unmatched. In germline, CDR1 is SQVTM, CDR2 ANQGSEA. The DNA of the CDR3 is TGCAGCGTTGCGAGAGGGGGACTAGGGGCAGATACGCAGTATTTT. Protein product: CSVARGGLGADTQYF.

The chain combines TRBV7-2 with TRBJ2-3; 8 nucleotides match TRBD2. The CDR3 loop spans 16 amino acids. Germline trimming cut 5 bases from V and 3 bases from J; bases unmatched to any gene: 10. Germline loops: CDR1 SGHTA, CDR2 FQGNSA. The CDR3 sequence: CASSEFDGRVTDTQYF. The CDR3 DNA is TGTGCCAGCAGCGAGTTTGACGGGAGGGTAACAGATACGCAGTATTTT.

The genes are TRBV21-1 and TRBJ1-5. TRBV21-1 is deemed a pseudogene. This CDR3 spans 17 amino acids. The CDR3 spells CASSKARRASMHQPQHF. The CDR3 nucleotides are TGTGCCAGCAGCAAAGCGCGAAGGGCTTCAATGCATCAGCCCCAGCATTTT.

The chain carries TRBV10-3 and TRBJ2-3; D is tentatively TRBD1 or TRBD2 (5 bases each). The V end was cut by 11 bases, the J end by 0 bases, with 12 bases between. The germline V gene has CDR1 ENHRY and CDR2 SYGVKD. The length of the CDR3 is 13 residues. The CDR3 protein is CASRDESTDTQYF. The CDR3 DNA reads TGTGCCTCCCGGGACGAGAGCACAGATACGCAGTATTTT.

This clonotype was counted only a few times. The J gene is TRBJ2-5, the V gene TRBV4-3; 7 nucleotides line up with TRBD2. This CDR3 contains 16 residues. V was clipped by 0 bases and J by 5 bases; unmatched bases: 9. Germline CDR1 is LGHNA and CDR2 is YSLEER. Here the CDR3 reads CASSQDLRGEVETQYF. In nucleotides, the CDR3 is TGCGCCAGCAGCCAAGATCTTCGGGGGGAGGTTGAGACCCAGTACTTC.

This clonotype was seen more than once but under ten times. The V call is TRBV10-3, the J call TRBJ1-4; D perhaps matches TRBD1 (5 bases). Germline CDR1 reads ENHRY; CDR2 reads SYGVKD. The CDR3 extends over 13 amino acids. V was pared by 3 bases and J by 8 bases, with 10 bases between. The CDR3 DNA reads TGTGCCATCAGTGAAGATGGGGGGGAAAAACTGTTTTTT. Translation: CAISEDGGEKLFF.

As to this clonotype: This sequence may be a read error, since a much larger clone differs from it by one base. The rearrangement links TRBV20-1 to TRBJ1-1; TRBD1 might be the D (6 bases). V was pared by 5 bases and J by 3 bases, with 13 bases between. The CDR3 contains 13 residues. Germline loops: CDR1 DFQATT, CDR2 SNEGSKA (reference sequence). CDR3: CSAEGGVDTEAFF. CDR3 DNA sequence: TGCAGTGCTGAGGGGGGCGTGGACACTGAAGCTTTCTTT.

This clonotype has just a few counts. The chain links TRBV5-1 to TRBJ2-1, with D possibly TRBD1 on 5 matching bases. Trimming stripped 1 base from V and 1 base from J, with 12 bases between. This CDR3 has 16 residues. In germline, CDR1 is SGHRS, CDR2 YFSETQ. The CDR3 region has the DNA TGCGCCAGCAGCTTGATTTCAGGGCGATCCTACAATGAGCAGTTCTTC. It codes for CASSLISGRSYNEQFF. The full variable domain, completed using reference TRBV5-1 and TRBJ2-1, is KAGVTQTPRYLIKTRGQQVTLSCSPISGHRSVSWYQQTPGQGLQFLFEYFSETQRNKGNFPGRFSGRQFSNSRSEMNVSTLELGDSALYLCASSLISGRSYNEQFFGPGTRLTVL.

This clonotype was detected a few times. The chain recombines TRBV29-1 with TRBJ2-6, with 8 bases fitting TRBD1. From germline, CDR1 is SQVTM and CDR2 ANQGSEA. This CDR3 has 15 residues. V shed 4 bases, J shed 1 base, and the junction held 3 bases outside the gene matches. As DNA, the CDR3 is TGCAGCGTTGGACAGGGGTCGTCTGGGGCCAACGTCCTGACTTTC. Its protein product is CSVGQGSSGANVLTF.

The CDR3 nucleotides read TGCGCCAGCAGCCAAGTTAACAGGGGGAACTACGAGCAGTACTTC. It translates to CASSQVNRGNYEQYF. The genes are TRBV4-3 and TRBJ2-7, with TRBD1 matching over 8 bases. With 1 base clipped from V and 3 bases from J, the junction kept 5 bases outside the gene matches. This CDR3 comprises 15 residues. CDR1 is LGHNA and CDR2 is YSLEER in the germline V gene.

This clonotype was seen only a few times. This sequence joins TRBV4-1 and TRBJ1-1; D gene uncertain. Germline loops: CDR1 MGHRA, CDR2 YSYEKL. V was pared by 1 base and J by 4 bases, with 10 bases between. The CDR3 consists of 14 residues. CDR3 in amino acids: CASSQVDVSTEAFF. CDR3 coding DNA: TGCGCCAGCAGCCAAGTAGACGTGAGCACTGAAGCTTTCTTT.

This clonotype was observed a few times. V gene TRBV5-5 combines with J gene TRBJ2-2; D unclear. CDR3 size: 15 residues. Germline V lookup: CDR1 SGHKS, CDR2 YYEKEE (reference sequence). V dropped 1 base and J dropped 5 bases, with 12 bases sitting between them. CDR3 sequence: CASSLFGPGTGELFF. CDR3 in DNA: TGTGCCAGCAGCTTGTTCGGGCCCGGTACCGGGGAGCTGTTTTTT.

Written as DNA, the CDR3 is TGTGCCAGCAGTGACTCTAGTAGCACCGGGGAGCTGTTTTTT. Protein product: CASSDSSSTGELFF. The chain carries TRBV25-1 and TRBJ2-2; D uncertain. Trimming shortened V by 3 bases and J by 4 bases, and 9 bases separated the two germline ends. The germline CDR1 and CDR2 sequences are MGHDK and SYGVNS. The CDR3 is 14 residues long.

This chain uses TRBV4-3 with TRBJ2-1, with TRBD2 as a possible D gene (5 bases). The V gene's germline CDR1 is LGHNA and CDR2 YSLEER. The CDR3 runs to 16 residues. The V and J ends lost 3 bases and 5 bases respectively, with 17 bases between them. Here the CDR3 DNA reads TGCGCCAGCAGCCAGATACCCGGGATGGGCCACAATGAGCAGTTCTTC. Translated, it gives CASSQIPGMGHNEQFF.

This clonotype occurred many times. The rearrangement joins TRBV20-1 to TRBJ1-5; no clear D gene. Germline V CDR1 and CDR2: DFQATT, SNEGSKA (reference sequence). The V end lost 6 bases, the J end lost 0 bases, and 12 bases lay between the germline ends. The CDR3 totals 14 residues. DNA of the CDR3: TGCAGTGCCCCCTTTCTGTATAGCAATCAGCCCCAGCATTTT. This gives the protein CSAPFLYSNQPQHF.

The chain joins TRBV5-6 to TRBJ2-1; TRBD2 aligns across 10 bases. Germline V lookup: CDR1 SGHDT, CDR2 YYEEEE. The ends lost 1 base at V and 4 bases at J; junction bases unmatched: 5. CDR3 length: 16 residues. In nucleotides, the CDR3 is TGTGCCAGCAGCTTGTATAGCGGGAGGAGGTACAATGAGCAGTTCTTC. Translation: CASSLYSGRRYNEQFF. Filled out from reference TRBV5-6 and TRBJ2-1, the complete variable domain reads DAGVTQSPTHLIKTRGQQVTLRCSPKSGHDTVSWYQQALGQGPQFIFQYYEEEERQRGNFPDRFSGHQFPNYSSELNVNALLLGDSALYLCASSLYSGRRYNEQFFGPGTRLTVL.

This clonotype was found a few times. Sequence at one end of the junction differs from germline and may be a read error. The chain carries TRBV5-1 and TRBJ2-3; D is unclear. Germline V lookup: CDR1 SGHRS, CDR2 YFSETQ. The CDR3 has 12 amino acids. The CDR3 loop is CASSSETDTQYF. The DNA of the CDR3 is TGTGCCAGCAGCTCGGAGACAGATACGCAGTATTTT.